A single sample is the source of the 16 T cell receptor beta chains below, sequenced in a study of shared clonotypes between healthy human individuals. TCRdb keeps only in-frame clones here, not all; method: immunoSEQ multiplex PCR. The sample includes 2 million to 2.5 million clones, around 95% seen only once; the top ten take approximately 0.13%. The source material was naive CD4+ T cells sorted from blood. Subset of the sample: CD45RA+ positively selected. Receptor source: a man between 18 and 35 years old in good health.

This clone was counted a few times. The rearrangement uses TRBV2 and TRBJ1-5, with D possibly TRBD1 on 5 matching bases. V dropped 8 bases and J dropped 0 bases, with 14 bases sitting between them. Germline CDR1 is SNHLY and CDR2 is FYNNEI. This CDR3 region has 15 residues. CDR3 DNA sequence: TGTGCCAGCGGGGCGCACACACCTAGCAATCAGCCCCAGCATTTT. Its protein product is CASGAHTPSNQPQHF.

This sequence joins TRBV28 and TRBJ1-4; D gene uncertain. Per germline, CDR1 MDHEN and CDR2 SYDVKM. Trimming took off 5 bases at V and 4 bases at J, with 11 bases between the two ends. The CDR3 length is 14 residues. The CDR3 DNA reads as TGTGCCAGCAGTGAGGAACGGCTTAATGAAAAACTGTTTTTT. The encoded protein is CASSEERLNEKLFF.

The chain recombines TRBV11-2 with TRBJ1-2; TRBD1 might be the D (5 bases). Germline loops: CDR1 SGHAT, CDR2 FQNNGV. V dropped 4 bases and J dropped 8 bases, with 14 bases sitting between them. The CDR3 sequence is 13 residues long. The CDR3 spells CASSSRDLLGYTF. CDR3 bases: TGTGCCAGCAGCTCCAGGGACCTCTTGGGCTACACCTTC.

V usage is TRBV10-3 and J usage is TRBJ2-1, with TRBD2 matching over 13 bases. CDR1 is ENHRY and CDR2 is SYGVKD in the germline V gene. The CDR3 sequence is 15 residues long. J gave up 4 bases and V 5 bases, and 2 bases lay outside the gene matches. The chain's CDR3 is CAISRTSGSYNEQFF. Here the CDR3 DNA reads TGTGCCATCAGTCGGACTAGCGGGAGTTACAATGAGCAGTTCTTC.

This rearrangement joins TRBV18 to TRBJ1-6, with a possible D match to TRBD1 (6 bases). This CDR3 region has 13 residues. V lost 6 bases to trimming and J lost 12 bases, with 15 bases between them. Per germline, CDR1 KGHSH and CDR2 LQKENI. Here the CDR3 DNA reads TGTGCCAGCTCGCCAACCGGGACAAGACCCCTCCACTTT. It yields the protein CASSPTGTRPLHF. Looking up the rest from reference TRBV18 and TRBJ1-6 gives the full variable domain: NAGVMQNPRHLVRRRGQEARLRCSPMKGHSHVYWYRQLPEEGLKFMVYLQKENIIDESGMPKERFSAEFPKEGPSILRIQQVVRGDSAAYFCASSPTGTRPLHFGNGTRLTVT.

This sequence joins TRBV4-2 and TRBJ2-7, with TRBD1 matching over 8 bases. Germline CDR1 reads LGHNA; CDR2 reads YNFKEQ. The length of the CDR3 is 16 residues. V lost 1 base, J lost 2 bases, and 7 bases stayed unmatched. This chain's CDR3 is CASSQGLRTGTYEQYF. CDR3 coding DNA: TGTGCCAGCAGCCAAGGTCTTCGGACAGGGACCTACGAGCAGTACTTC.

This chain joins TRBV10-3 and TRBJ2-2, with TRBD2 matching over 8 bases. Germline V gene data show CDR1 as ENHRY and CDR2 as SYGVKD. This CDR3 has 15 residues. Unmatched junction bases numbered 8, after V lost 6 bases and J lost 5 bases. DNA for the CDR3: TGTGCCATCAGATCGGAGCGGGGGCAAACCGGGGAGCTGTTTTTT. Amino acids: CAIRSERGQTGELFF.

A few counts support this clone. Additional DNA sequences in this sample encode the identical CDR3. The J gene is TRBJ2-3, the V gene TRBV30, with 11 positions matching TRBD2. Germline V lookup: CDR1 GTSNPN, CDR2 SVGIG (reference sequence). The CDR3 is made up of 13 amino acids. With 3 bases clipped from V and 4 bases from J, the junction kept 0 bases outside the gene matches. CDR3 nucleotide sequence: TGTGCCTGGAGACTAGCGGGAGCAGATACGCAGTATTTT. The encoded protein is CAWRLAGADTQYF.

The V gene is TRBV28, the J gene TRBJ2-1; D ambiguous. V lost 2 bases and J lost 4, with 9 bases in between. The CDR3 runs to 14 residues. The germline V gene has CDR1 MDHEN and CDR2 SYDVKM. CDR3 protein: CASSLLYTYNEQFF. The DNA for the CDR3 is TGTGCCAGCAGTTTACTATACACGTACAATGAGCAGTTCTTC.

The chain has TRBV29-1 and TRBJ2-1; 13 positions match TRBD2. Germline values: CDR1 SQVTM, CDR2 ANQGSEA. The CDR3 is 16 residues long. Trimming took 6 bases from V and 0 from J; bases not matched to a gene: 5. CDR3 in DNA: TGCAGCGTGCCGGGGACTAGCGGGATCTCCTACAATGAGCAGTTCTTC. Amino acid sequence: CSVPGTSGISYNEQFF.

The chain carries TRBV7-2 and TRBJ2-3, with a possible D match to TRBD2 (5 bases). CDR1 and CDR2 from the germline V gene are SGHTA and FQGNSA. The V end was cut by 3 bases, the J end by 8 bases, with 12 bases between. This CDR3 contains 13 residues. The CDR3: CASSFEKAVTQYF. The CDR3 bases are TGTGCCAGCAGCTTCGAAAAAGCGGTTACGCAGTATTTT.

The rearrangement links TRBV7-2 to TRBJ1-2; 7 nucleotides align to TRBD1. The CDR3 is 13 residues long. The trim removed 5 bases at V and 3 bases at J, leaving 3 bases unmatched. Germline V gene data show CDR1 as SGHTA and CDR2 as FQGNSA. The CDR3 region is CASSRDSYYGYTF. CDR3 nucleotide sequence: TGTGCCAGCAGCCGGGACAGTTACTATGGCTACACCTTC.

The CDR3 loop reads CASTFGRNTEAFF. The CDR3 DNA sequence: TGTGCCAGCACGTTCGGGAGGAACACTGAAGCTTTCTTT. V is TRBV2 and J is TRBJ1-1; no reliable D call. CDR3 size: 13 residues. From germline, CDR1 is SNHLY and CDR2 FYNNEI. Trimming cost V 7 bases and J 1 base, with 10 bases left between them.

The chain couples TRBV5-6 to TRBJ2-7; D is perhaps TRBD2 (7 bases). Trimming removed 4 bases at V and 3 bases at J, with 17 bases between. Germline CDR1 reads SGHDT; CDR2 reads YYEEEE. The CDR3 runs to 15 residues. CDR3: CASSPIGGRGYEQYF. The CDR3 bases are TGTGCCAGCAGCCCTATCGGGGGGCGCGGCTACGAGCAGTACTTC.

This sequence joins TRBV11-3 and TRBJ2-2; no definite D call. This CDR3 has 14 residues. V lost 0 bases and J 4 bases, leaving 6 bases between the germline ends. Germline values: CDR1 SGHNT, CDR2 YENEEA. The CDR3, as DNA: TGTGCCAGCAGCTTAGACCCCACCACCGGGGAGCTGTTTTTT. It codes for CASSLDPTTGELFF.

CDR3 amino acids: CASSWQRTSYEQYF. In nucleotides, the CDR3 is TGTGCCAGCAGTTGGCAGCGCACCTCCTACGAGCAGTACTTC. The V and J genes are TRBV6-5 and TRBJ2-7; D gene ambiguous. Germline values: CDR1 MNHEY, CDR2 SVGAGI. Trimming cost V 4 bases and J 0 bases, with 10 bases left between them. The CDR3 sequence is 14 residues long.